Presented here are 32 T cell receptor beta chains from one specimen sequenced in a study of blood T cell repertoires in COVID-19. Here immunoSEQ multiplex PCR was the method, and the copy in TCRdb shows in-frame clones only, minus some. The table has around 170,000 clones, roughly 81% seen once. The sample comprised peripheral blood. The receptors shown here come from an elderly woman with COVID-19, enrolled during active disease.

This clone came up once. The rearrangement links TRBV10-3 to TRBJ2-7, with 7 bases lining up with TRBD2. Germline lookup yields CDR1 ENHRY and CDR2 SYGVKD. This CDR3 spans 16 amino acids. V lost 3 bases to trimming and J lost 9 bases; unmatched junction nucleotides: 17. The CDR3 is CAISDQSLSLAGVQYF. CDR3 DNA: TGTGCCATCAGTGACCAGTCCTTATCCTTGGCGGGAGTGCAGTACTTC.

This clone was seen a few times. The gene calls are TRBV7-8 and TRBJ2-7; 9 bases are a match to TRBD1. J gave up 4 bases and V 6 bases, and 7 bases lay outside the gene matches. The germline V gene has CDR1 SGHVS and CDR2 FQNEAQ. CDR3 length: 14 residues. CDR3 nucleotide sequence: TGTGCCAGCAGGTCTACAGGGGGCAGGTACGAGCAGTACTTC. Translated, it gives CASRSTGGRYEQYF.

The V and J genes are TRBV11-2 and TRBJ2-3; 7 bases agree with TRBD2. This CDR3 is built from 17 residues. Germline loops: CDR1 SGHAT, CDR2 FQNNGV. The V segment lost 2 bases and the J segment 3 bases; nucleotides outside the gene matches: 11. The CDR3 sequence is CASSLFGGDGRTDTQYF. CDR3 coding DNA: TGTGCCAGCAGCTTATTCGGAGGGGACGGGAGGACAGATACGCAGTATTTT.

This sequence joins TRBV19 and TRBJ2-3, with D perhaps TRBD1 (5 bases). V was pared by 0 bases and J by 4 bases, with 11 bases between. CDR1 is LNHDA and CDR2 is SQIVND in the germline V gene (reference sequence). This CDR3 has 15 residues. DNA for the CDR3: TGTGCCAGTAGTATAGAAGCAGGGCCCGCAGATACGCAGTATTTT. It codes for CASSIEAGPADTQYF.

This chain links TRBV24-1 with TRBJ2-1; the match to TRBD2 covers 12 bases. Germline assignment: CDR1 KGHDR and CDR2 SFDVKD. The CDR3 is made up of 15 amino acids. The junction had 3 bases not matched to a gene; V was cut back by 9 bases and J by 1 base. The CDR3 reads CATASGRVSYNEQFF. The CDR3 DNA sequence: TGTGCCACCGCTAGCGGGAGGGTATCCTACAATGAGCAGTTCTTC.

The rearrangement links TRBV19 to TRBJ2-3, with 9 bases that match TRBD2. After removal of 6 bases from V and 4 bases from J, the junction contained 8 bases not matched to a gene. The V gene's germline CDR1 is LNHDA and CDR2 SQIVND (reference sequence). The CDR3 spans 15 residues. The CDR3 region is CASSLAGRGADTQYF. CDR3 in DNA: TGTGCCAGTAGCCTAGCGGGGAGGGGGGCAGATACGCAGTATTTT.

The V call is TRBV11-1, the J call TRBJ2-7; 8 bases agree with TRBD1. CDR1 and CDR2 from the germline V gene are SGHAT and FQDESV (reference sequence). This CDR3 is 12 amino acids long. Germline trimming cut 5 bases from V and 5 bases from J; bases unmatched to any gene: 2. The DNA for the CDR3 is TGTGCCAGCAGCCAGGGGGCGGACGAGCAGTACTTC. It yields the protein CASSQGADEQYF.

The V gene is TRBV5-4, the J gene TRBJ1-5; 7 bases fit TRBD1. Germline values: CDR1 SGHNT, CDR2 YYREEE (reference sequence). J lost 3 bases, V lost 5 bases, and 11 bases had no gene match. The CDR3 has 16 residues. CDR3 sequence: CASSRTGAGNNQPQHF. The CDR3 DNA follows: TGTGCCAGCAGTCGAACAGGGGCTGGTAACAATCAGCCCCAGCATTTT.

The chain uses TRBV7-9 and TRBJ2-1; 9 bases map to TRBD2. Germline loops: CDR1 SEHNR, CDR2 FQNEAQ (reference sequence). Germline trimming cut 6 bases from V and 10 bases from J; bases unmatched to any gene: 16. The CDR3 runs 16 residues. CDR3 sequence: CASSPLTSGPGSEQFF. The DNA for the CDR3 is TGTGCCAGCAGTCCCTTAACTAGCGGGCCCGGCAGCGAGCAGTTCTTC.

This chain joins TRBV5-6 and TRBJ2-7, with D tentatively TRBD1 (6 bases). The V gene lost 4 bases and the J gene lost 3 bases, with 14 bases spanning the gap. The CDR3 is 14 amino acids. Germline CDR1 and CDR2: SGHDT and YYEEEE. Written as DNA, the CDR3 is TGTGCCAGCAGCCGTGGACAGCCGAACTACGAGCAGTACTTC. This encodes CASSRGQPNYEQYF.

The chain carries TRBV7-9 and TRBJ2-1, with TRBD1 as a possible D gene (6 bases). CDR3 length: 15 residues. Germline CDR1 SEHNR, CDR2 FQNEAQ (reference sequence). V was cut by 3 bases and J by 0 bases, with 9 bases left in between. The CDR3 coding sequence is TGTGCCAGCAGCTTGAGGGGGAGCTCCTACAATGAGCAGTTCTTC. Its translation: CASSLRGSSYNEQFF.

This clone was detected many times. The genes are TRBV3-1 (or the pseudogene TRBV3-2) and TRBJ1-3; 10 nucleotides line up with TRBD1. Germline CDR1 is LGHDT and CDR2 is YNNKEL (reference sequence). V shed 4 bases, J shed 3 bases, and the junction held 3 bases outside the gene matches. The CDR3 covers 15 residues. CDR3 region: CASSPDRGHGNTIYF. The CDR3, as DNA: TGTGCCAGCAGCCCCGACAGGGGGCATGGAAACACCATATATTTT.

In its sample, this clone was seen once. V gene TRBV12-3 or TRBV12-4 combines with J gene TRBJ2-7, with D perhaps TRBD2 (6 bases). V was clipped by 3 bases and J by 6 bases, with 9 bases between them. The CDR3 runs 12 residues. The CDR3 sequence is CASSFAGLEQYF. As DNA, the CDR3 is TGTGCCAGCAGTTTCGCGGGGCTCGAGCAGTACTTC.

The chain couples TRBV3-1 (or the pseudogene TRBV3-2) to TRBJ2-3, with 10 bases identical to TRBD1. Trimming at V came to 1 base and at J to 6 bases, leaving 13 bases not matched to a gene. There are 18 residues in the CDR3. From germline, CDR1 is LGHDT and CDR2 YNNKEL (reference sequence). CDR3 in amino acids: CASSQVPGTGANVDTQYF. CDR3 nucleotide sequence: TGTGCCAGCAGCCAAGTCCCCGGGACAGGGGCCAACGTGGATACGCAGTATTTT.

The genes are TRBV2 and TRBJ2-7; tentative D call: TRBD1 (5 bases). The CDR3 contains 15 residues. Trimming took off 5 bases at V and 0 bases at J, with 14 bases between the two ends. Germline V gene sequence: CDR1 SNHLY, CDR2 FYNNEI. This CDR3 reads CASSLGALSSYEQYF. CDR3 bases: TGTGCCAGCAGTTTAGGGGCGCTATCCTCCTACGAGCAGTACTTC.

The V and J genes are TRBV28 and TRBJ1-1; D unclear. Per the germline V gene, CDR1 is MDHEN and CDR2 is SYDVKM. The V end lost 2 bases, the J end lost 0 bases, and 7 bases lay between the germline ends. The CDR3 extends over 14 amino acids. The DNA for the CDR3 is TGTGCCAGCAGTTTAGGGCAACTGAACACTGAAGCTTTCTTT. It codes for CASSLGQLNTEAFF.

This clone has only a few counts. This sequence joins TRBV7-6 and TRBJ1-6, with unresolved D. The V and J ends lost 5 bases and 10 bases respectively, with 24 bases between them. From germline, CDR1 is SGHVS and CDR2 FNYEAQ. The CDR3 has 17 residues. The CDR3 loop reads CASSPKVPTGYGSPLHF. Here the CDR3 DNA reads TGTGCCAGCAGCCCTAAGGTCCCGACCGGTTACGGGTCACCCCTCCACTTT.

This sequence joins TRBV30 and TRBJ1-1; D not certain. This CDR3 spans 13 amino acids. The germline V and J ends were trimmed by 3 bases and 0 bases, with 8 bases remaining between them. Germline CDR1 is GTSNPN and CDR2 is SVGIG (reference sequence). CDR3 protein: CAWRVGLNTEAFF. In DNA, the CDR3 is TGTGCCTGGAGGGTCGGGTTGAACACTGAAGCTTTCTTT.

The V and J genes are TRBV28 and TRBJ1-2; TRBD1 matches at 9 bases. The germline gives CDR1 MDHEN, CDR2 SYDVKM. The CDR3 has 14 amino acids. The junction had 6 bases not matched to a gene; V was cut back by 6 bases and J by 4 bases. The CDR3 region is CASRRTGAFYGYTF. The DNA of the CDR3 is TGTGCCAGCAGGCGGACAGGGGCGTTCTATGGCTACACCTTC.

This sequence joins TRBV19 and TRBJ1-1; D may be TRBD1 (5 bases). The CDR3 consists of 17 residues. V shed 1 base and J shed 0 bases, with 15 bases lying between them. The V gene's germline CDR1 is LNHDA and CDR2 SQIVND (reference sequence). CDR3 protein: CASSIGPWGLLNTEAFF. The CDR3 nucleotides are TGTGCCAGTAGTATAGGCCCGTGGGGACTCCTGAACACTGAAGCTTTCTTT.

The chain joins TRBV5-6 to TRBJ1-2; D gene ambiguous. The CDR3 is 14 amino acids. The germline V and J ends were trimmed by 1 base and 4 bases, with 11 bases remaining between them. Germline V gene sequence: CDR1 SGHDT, CDR2 YYEEEE. CDR3 residues: CASSLQWQTYGYTF. The DNA for the CDR3 is TGTGCCAGCAGCTTGCAGTGGCAAACCTATGGCTACACCTTC.

The rearrangement uses TRBV6-5 and TRBJ2-5; 14 bases are shared with TRBD2. Per the germline V gene, CDR1 is MNHEY and CDR2 is SVGAGI. The CDR3 has 14 amino acids. V trimming: 7 bases; J trimming: 7 bases; junction bases outside the gene matches: 5. The CDR3 DNA is TGTGCCAGCATCGGACTAGCGGGGGGTGGGACCCAGTACTTC. Its translation is CASIGLAGGGTQYF.

The chain uses TRBV2 and TRBJ1-5, with 9 bases that match TRBD1. V gave up 4 bases and J gave up 7 bases; unmatched junction bases: 2. The CDR3 covers 13 residues. Germline assignment: CDR1 SNHLY and CDR2 FYNNEI. This CDR3 reads CASSGTGEQPQHF. The CDR3 coding sequence is TGTGCCAGCAGTGGGACAGGGGAACAGCCCCAGCATTTT.

The V gene is TRBV5-1, the J gene TRBJ1-1; maybe TRBD1 (6 bases). V was clipped by 3 bases and J by 0 bases, with 30 bases between them. Germline CDR1 reads SGHRS; CDR2 reads YFSETQ. This CDR3 has 21 amino acids. This CDR3 reads CASSSGRWDTTAPFMNTEAFF. The CDR3 bases are TGCGCCAGCAGCTCCGGTAGGTGGGACACGACTGCTCCTTTCATGAACACTGAAGCTTTCTTT.

The V call is TRBV6-6, the J call TRBJ1-4, with D unclear. Trimming removed 0 bases at V and 8 bases at J, with 7 bases between. CDR3 length: 13 residues. Germline V gene data show CDR1 as MNHNY and CDR2 as SVGAGI (reference sequence). The DNA of the CDR3 is TGTGCCAGCAGTTACTCGGTACGGGAAAAACTGTTTTTT. Its protein is CASSYSVREKLFF.

This clone was seen ten or more times. The V gene is TRBV28, the J gene TRBJ1-5, with unresolved D. The length of the CDR3 is 18 residues. Between the trimmed V and J ends, which lost 3 bases and 6 bases, there was a span of 24 bases. Germline V gives CDR1 MDHEN, CDR2 SYDVKM. CDR3 nucleotides: TGTGCCAGCAGTTTGTCGGGTCCTCTCTGGTCGAAGAGTCAGCCCCAGCATTTT. This encodes CASSLSGPLWSKSQPQHF. Drawing the rest from reference TRBV28 and TRBJ1-5, the complete variable domain is DVKVTQSSRYLVKRTGEKVFLECVQDMDHENMFWYRQDPGLGLRLIYFSYDVKMKEKGDIPEGYSVSREKKERFSLILESASTNQTSMYLCASSLSGPLWSKSQPQHFGDGTRLSIL.

J is TRBJ2-1 and V is TRBV7-9; D gene unclear. Trimming stripped 6 bases from V and 0 bases from J, with 9 bases between. Germline V gives CDR1 SEHNR, CDR2 FQNEAQ (reference sequence). This CDR3 contains 14 residues. The CDR3 loop reads CASRTSGSYNEQFF. As DNA, the CDR3 is TGTGCCAGCAGAACCTCGGGCTCCTACAATGAGCAGTTCTTC.

The chain carries TRBV6-1 and TRBJ2-1; no definite D call. This CDR3 spans 17 amino acids. Germline lookup yields CDR1 MNHNS and CDR2 SASEGT. Trimming took off 2 bases at V and 0 bases at J, with 14 bases between the two ends. The CDR3 sequence: CASSESLLISSYNEQFF. The CDR3 DNA sequence: TGTGCCAGCAGTGAATCCCTTCTTATCAGCTCCTACAATGAGCAGTTCTTC.

This sequence joins TRBV24-1 and TRBJ1-2; TRBD1 might be the D (5 bases). Germline V lookup: CDR1 KGHDR, CDR2 SFDVKD. Trimming stripped 7 bases from V and 4 bases from J, with 12 bases between. The CDR3 extends over 13 amino acids. CDR3 sequence reads: CATSAQVFYGYTF. The CDR3 DNA reads TGTGCCACCAGCGCACAGGTATTCTATGGCTACACCTTC.

V usage is TRBV4-2 and J usage is TRBJ1-5; D is uncertain. V was pared by 0 bases and J by 3 bases, with 3 bases between. Germline V gives CDR1 LGHNA, CDR2 YNFKEQ. The CDR3 spans 13 residues. The DNA for the CDR3 is TGTGCCAGCAGCCAAGATCTCAATCAGCCCCAGCATTTT. This gives the protein CASSQDLNQPQHF.

This chain joins TRBV15 and TRBJ1-1, with unresolved D. Germline CDR1 is LNHNV and CDR2 is YYDKDF (reference sequence). V lost 0 bases, J lost 5 bases, and 13 bases lay in between. The CDR3 is made up of 15 amino acids. The CDR3 protein is CATSRDPTAGTEAFF. The CDR3 DNA sequence: TGTGCCACCAGCAGAGATCCGACGGCGGGGACTGAAGCTTTCTTT.

This clone came up once. The chain links TRBV6-1 to TRBJ2-1, with TRBD1 matching 8 bases. Looked up from germline, CDR1 is MNHNS and CDR2 is SASEGT. The CDR3 length is 17 residues. Trimming at V came to 4 bases and at J to 4 bases, leaving 12 bases not matched to a gene. This CDR3 reads CASSAVAGTGSYNEQFF. CDR3 coding DNA: TGTGCCAGCAGTGCGGTTGCTGGGACAGGATCTTACAATGAGCAGTTCTTC.